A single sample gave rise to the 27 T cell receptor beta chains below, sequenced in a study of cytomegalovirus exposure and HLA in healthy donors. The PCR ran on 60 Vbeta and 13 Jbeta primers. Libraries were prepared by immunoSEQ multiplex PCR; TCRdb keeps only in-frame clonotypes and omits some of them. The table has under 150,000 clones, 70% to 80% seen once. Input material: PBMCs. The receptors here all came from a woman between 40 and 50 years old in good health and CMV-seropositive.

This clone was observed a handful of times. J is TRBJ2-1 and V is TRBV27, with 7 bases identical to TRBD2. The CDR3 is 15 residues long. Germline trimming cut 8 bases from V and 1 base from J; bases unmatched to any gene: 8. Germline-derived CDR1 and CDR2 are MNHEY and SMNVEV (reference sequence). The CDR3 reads CASSYLGGSYNEQFF. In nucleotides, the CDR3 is TGTGCCAGCTCTTATCTCGGGGGGTCCTACAATGAGCAGTTCTTC.

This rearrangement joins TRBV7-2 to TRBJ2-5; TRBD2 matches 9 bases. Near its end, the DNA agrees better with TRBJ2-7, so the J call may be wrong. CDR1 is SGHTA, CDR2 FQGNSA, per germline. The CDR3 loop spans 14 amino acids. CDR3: CASSSAGGDYEQYF. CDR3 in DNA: TGTGCCAGCAGCTCCGCGGGAGGGGATTACGAGCAGTACTTC.

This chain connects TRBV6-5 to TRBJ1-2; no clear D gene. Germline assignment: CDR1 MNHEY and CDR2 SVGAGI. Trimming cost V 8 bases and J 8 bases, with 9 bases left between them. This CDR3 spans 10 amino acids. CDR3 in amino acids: CASSSKGYTF. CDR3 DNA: TGTGCCAGCTCGTCTAAAGGCTACACCTTC.

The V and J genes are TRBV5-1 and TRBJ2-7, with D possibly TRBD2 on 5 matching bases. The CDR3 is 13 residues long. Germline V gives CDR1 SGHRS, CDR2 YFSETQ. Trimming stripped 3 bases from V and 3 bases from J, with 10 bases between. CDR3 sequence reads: CASSSGNNYEQYF. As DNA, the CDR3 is TGCGCCAGCAGCTCCGGGAACAACTACGAGCAGTACTTC.

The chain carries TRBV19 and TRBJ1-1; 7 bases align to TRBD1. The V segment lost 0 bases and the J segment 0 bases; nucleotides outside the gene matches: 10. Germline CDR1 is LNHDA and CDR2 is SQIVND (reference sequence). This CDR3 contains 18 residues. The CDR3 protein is CASSIDGGQKKLNTEAFF. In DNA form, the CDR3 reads TGTGCCAGTAGTATAGATGGGGGACAGAAAAAACTGAACACTGAAGCTTTCTTT.

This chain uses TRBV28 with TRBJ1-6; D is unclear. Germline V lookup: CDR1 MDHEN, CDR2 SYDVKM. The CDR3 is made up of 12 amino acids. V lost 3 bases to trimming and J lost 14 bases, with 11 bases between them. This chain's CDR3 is CASSFLDFTLHF. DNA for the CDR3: TGTGCCAGCAGTTTTTTAGATTTCACCCTCCACTTT.

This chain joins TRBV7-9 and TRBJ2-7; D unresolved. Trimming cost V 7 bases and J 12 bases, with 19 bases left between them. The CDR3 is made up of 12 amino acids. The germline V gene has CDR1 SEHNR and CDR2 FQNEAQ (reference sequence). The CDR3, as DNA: TGTGCCAGCACTACCCCCCAGGCCCGACCGTACTTC. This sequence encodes CASTTPQARPYF.

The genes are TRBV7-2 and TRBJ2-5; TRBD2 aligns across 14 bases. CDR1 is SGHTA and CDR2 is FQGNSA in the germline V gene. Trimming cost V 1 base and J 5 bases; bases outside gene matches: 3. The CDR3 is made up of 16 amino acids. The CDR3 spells CASSLGLAGGWETQYF. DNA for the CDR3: TGTGCCAGCAGCTTAGGACTAGCGGGAGGGTGGGAGACCCAGTACTTC.

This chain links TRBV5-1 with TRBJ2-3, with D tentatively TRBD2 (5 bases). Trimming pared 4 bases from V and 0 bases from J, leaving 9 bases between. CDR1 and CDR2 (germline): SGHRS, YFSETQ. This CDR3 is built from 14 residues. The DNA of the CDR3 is TGCGCCAGCAGCCGGGAACTAAGCACAGATACGCAGTATTTT. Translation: CASSRELSTDTQYF.

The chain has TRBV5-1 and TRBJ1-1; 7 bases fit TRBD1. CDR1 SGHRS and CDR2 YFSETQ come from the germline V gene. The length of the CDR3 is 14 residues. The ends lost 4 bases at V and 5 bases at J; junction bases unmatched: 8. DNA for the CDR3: TGCGCCAGCAGCCCAGTGGGCAGGGGGACTGAAGCTTTCTTT. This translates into CASSPVGRGTEAFF.

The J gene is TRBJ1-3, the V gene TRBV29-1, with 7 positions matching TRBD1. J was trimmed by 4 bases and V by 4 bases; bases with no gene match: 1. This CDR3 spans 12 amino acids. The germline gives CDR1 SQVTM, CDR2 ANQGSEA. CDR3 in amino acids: CSVVGGGNTIYF. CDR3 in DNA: TGCAGCGTTGTAGGGGGCGGAAACACCATATATTTT.

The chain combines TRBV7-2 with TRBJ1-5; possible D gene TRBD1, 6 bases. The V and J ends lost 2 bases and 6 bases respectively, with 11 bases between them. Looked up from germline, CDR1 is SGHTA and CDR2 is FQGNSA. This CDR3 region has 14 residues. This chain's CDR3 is CASSLWGGPQPQHF. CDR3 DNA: TGTGCCAGCAGCTTATGGGGGGGGCCTCAGCCCCAGCATTTT.

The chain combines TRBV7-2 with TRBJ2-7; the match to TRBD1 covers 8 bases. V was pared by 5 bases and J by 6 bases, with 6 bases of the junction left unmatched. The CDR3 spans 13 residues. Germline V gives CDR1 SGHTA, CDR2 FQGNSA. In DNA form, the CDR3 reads TGTGCCAGCAGCCCTCAGACAGGGGTCGAGCAGTACTTC. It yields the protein CASSPQTGVEQYF. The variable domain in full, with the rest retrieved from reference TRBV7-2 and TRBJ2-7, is GAGVSQSPSNKVTEKGKDVELRCDPISGHTALYWYRQSLGQGLEFLIYFQGNSAPDKSGLPSDRFSAERTGGSVSTLTIQRTQQEDSAVYLCASSPQTGVEQYFGPGTRLTVT.

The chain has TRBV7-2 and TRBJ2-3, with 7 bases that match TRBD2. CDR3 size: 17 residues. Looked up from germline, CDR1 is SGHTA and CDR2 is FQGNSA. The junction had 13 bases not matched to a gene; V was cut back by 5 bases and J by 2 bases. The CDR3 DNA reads TGTGCCAGCAGCCCCAGGGCTAGCGGAGGGATCACAGATACGCAGTATTTT. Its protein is CASSPRASGGITDTQYF.

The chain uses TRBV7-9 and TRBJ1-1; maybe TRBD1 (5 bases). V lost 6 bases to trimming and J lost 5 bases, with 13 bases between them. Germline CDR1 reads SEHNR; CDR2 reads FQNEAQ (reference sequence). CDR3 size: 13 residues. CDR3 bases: TGTGCCAGCAGGGAGACGGGGGGAACTGAAGCTTTCTTT. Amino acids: CASRETGGTEAFF.

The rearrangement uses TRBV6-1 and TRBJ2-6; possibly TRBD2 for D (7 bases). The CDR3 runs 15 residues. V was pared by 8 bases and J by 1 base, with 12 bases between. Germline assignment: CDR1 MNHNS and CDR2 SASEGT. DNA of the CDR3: TGTGCCAGCGATAGGGGGGGATCTGGGGCCAACGTCCTGACTTTC. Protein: CASDRGGSGANVLTF.

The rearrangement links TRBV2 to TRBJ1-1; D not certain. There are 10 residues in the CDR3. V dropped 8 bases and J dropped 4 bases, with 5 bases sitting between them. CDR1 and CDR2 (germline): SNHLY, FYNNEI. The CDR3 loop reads CASFRTEAFF. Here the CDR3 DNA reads TGTGCCAGCTTCCGCACTGAAGCTTTCTTT.

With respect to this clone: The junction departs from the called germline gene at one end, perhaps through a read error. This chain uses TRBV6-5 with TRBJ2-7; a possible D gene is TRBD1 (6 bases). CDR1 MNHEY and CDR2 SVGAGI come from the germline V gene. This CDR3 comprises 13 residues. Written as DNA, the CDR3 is TGTGCCGGCAGCCGGACAGACTCCTACGAGCAGTACTTC. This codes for CAGSRTDSYEQYF.

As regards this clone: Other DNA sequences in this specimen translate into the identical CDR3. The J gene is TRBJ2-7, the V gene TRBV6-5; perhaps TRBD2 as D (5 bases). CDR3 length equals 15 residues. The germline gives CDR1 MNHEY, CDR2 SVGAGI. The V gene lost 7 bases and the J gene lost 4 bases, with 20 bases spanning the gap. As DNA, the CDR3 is TGTGCCAGCAAACCCTATCTGGACTCCTCTTACGAGCAGTACTTC. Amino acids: CASKPYLDSSYEQYF.

DNA of the CDR3: TGTGCCAGCAGCTTGCTAGGGGCCTACAATGAGCAGTTCTTC. It encodes CASSLLGAYNEQFF. This sequence joins TRBV5-4 and TRBJ2-1, with a possible D match to TRBD1 (5 bases). CDR1 is SGHNT, CDR2 YYREEE, per germline (reference sequence). The germline V and J ends were trimmed by 1 base and 2 bases, with 7 bases remaining between them. The CDR3 has 14 residues.

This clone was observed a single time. DNA for the CDR3: TGTGCCAGCAGCGAGCGGGAGAGCACAGATACGCAGTATTTT. Amino acid sequence: CASSERESTDTQYF. The rearrangement links TRBV5-4 to TRBJ2-3, with TRBD2 identical over 8 bases. The CDR3 covers 14 residues. J was trimmed by 0 bases and V by 4 bases; bases with no gene match: 1. Germline V CDR1 and CDR2: SGHNT, YYREEE (reference sequence).

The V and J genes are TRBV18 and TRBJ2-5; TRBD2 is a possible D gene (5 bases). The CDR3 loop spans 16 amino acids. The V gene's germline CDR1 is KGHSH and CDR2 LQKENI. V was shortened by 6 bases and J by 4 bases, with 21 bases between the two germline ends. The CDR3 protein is CASSSSGVLLGETQYF. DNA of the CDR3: TGTGCCAGCTCTTCGTCCGGGGTCCTCCTGGGAGAGACCCAGTACTTC.

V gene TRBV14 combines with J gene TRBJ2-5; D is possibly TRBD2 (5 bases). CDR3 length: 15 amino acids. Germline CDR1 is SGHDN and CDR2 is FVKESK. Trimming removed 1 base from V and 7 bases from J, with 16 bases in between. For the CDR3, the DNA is TGTGCCAGCAGCCAAGGAGTTGGCGGGTTGGGGACCCAGTACTTC. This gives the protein CASSQGVGGLGTQYF. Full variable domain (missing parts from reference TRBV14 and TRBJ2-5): EAGVTQFPSHSVIEKGQTVTLRCDPISGHDNLYWYRRVMGKEIKFLLHFVKESKQDESGMPNNRFLAERTGGTYSTLKVQPAELEDSGVYFCASSQGVGGLGTQYFGPGTRLLVL.

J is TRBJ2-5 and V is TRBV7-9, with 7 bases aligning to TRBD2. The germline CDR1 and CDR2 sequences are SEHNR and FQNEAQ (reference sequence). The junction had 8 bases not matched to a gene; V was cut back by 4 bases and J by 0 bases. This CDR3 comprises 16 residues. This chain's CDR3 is CASSSGGGYYQETQYF. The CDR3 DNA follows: TGTGCCAGCAGCTCGGGAGGCGGGTACTACCAAGAGACCCAGTACTTC.

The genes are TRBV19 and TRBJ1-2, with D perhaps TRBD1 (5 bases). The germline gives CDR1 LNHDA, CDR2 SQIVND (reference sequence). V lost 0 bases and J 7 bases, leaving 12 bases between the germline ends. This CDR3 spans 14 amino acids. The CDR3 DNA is TGTGCCAGTAGTATAGAGGGGCGGCAATCTGGCTACACCTTC. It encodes CASSIEGRQSGYTF. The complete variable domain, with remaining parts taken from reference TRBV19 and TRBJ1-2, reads DGGITQSPKYLFRKEGQNVTLSCEQNLNHDAMYWYRQDPGQGLRLIYYSQIVNDFQKGDIAEGYSVSREKKESFPLTVTSAQKNPTAFYLCASSIEGRQSGYTFGSGTRLTVV.

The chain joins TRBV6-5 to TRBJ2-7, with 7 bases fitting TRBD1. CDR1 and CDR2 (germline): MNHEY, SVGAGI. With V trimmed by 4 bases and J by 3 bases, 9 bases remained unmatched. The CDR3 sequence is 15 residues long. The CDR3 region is CASSSDSTGIYEQYF. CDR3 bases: TGTGCCAGCAGTTCCGATTCGACAGGGATCTACGAGCAGTACTTC.

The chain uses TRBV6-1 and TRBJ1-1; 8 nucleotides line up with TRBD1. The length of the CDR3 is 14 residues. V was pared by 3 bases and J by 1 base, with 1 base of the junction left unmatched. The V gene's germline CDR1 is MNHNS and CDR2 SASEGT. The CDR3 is CASSEGQENTEAFF. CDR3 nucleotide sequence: TGTGCCAGCAGTGAGGGACAGGAGAACACTGAAGCTTTCTTT.